The 6 T cell receptor beta chains in this list originate from one sample, sequenced in a study of shared clonotypes between healthy human individuals. The table came from immunoSEQ multiplex PCR; TCRdb's copy has only in-frame clones and leaves some out. The profile shows around 560,000 clones, 85% to 95% of them singletons. Naivety among CD8 cells was defined by CD45RO negativity and positive CCR7 selection, thereby excluding terminally differentiated effector memory CD45RA+ cells. What was sequenced was naive CD8+ T cells sorted from blood. The receptors come from a woman aged 25 to 39 in good health.

Concerning this clone itself: The same CDR3 also results from other DNA sequences found in this sample. This rearrangement joins TRBV28 to TRBJ2-7; 9 positions agree with TRBD2. This CDR3 spans 14 amino acids. V lost 3 bases to trimming and J lost 1 base; unmatched junction nucleotides: 1. The germline V gene encodes CDR1 MDHEN and CDR2 SYDVKM. The chain's CDR3 is CASSLAGGSYEQYF. The CDR3 nucleotides are TGTGCCAGCAGTTTGGCGGGAGGGTCCTACGAGCAGTACTTC.

The chain combines TRBV7-9 with TRBJ2-2, with a weak D call TRBD2 (5 bases). The CDR3 has 15 amino acids. Germline CDR1 SEHNR, CDR2 FQNEAQ (reference sequence). The V and J ends lost 5 bases and 2 bases respectively, with 12 bases between them. The CDR3, as DNA: TGTGCCAGCAGCCCATGGACTGCTAACACCGGGGAGCTGTTTTTT. Protein product: CASSPWTANTGELFF.

The genes are TRBV19 and TRBJ2-7; D possibly corresponds to TRBD2 (6 bases). Trimming removed 5 bases from V and 6 bases from J, with 20 bases in between. This CDR3 region has 15 residues. The germline V gene encodes CDR1 LNHDA and CDR2 SQIVND (reference sequence). CDR3 nucleotide sequence: TGTGCCAGTAGTGAGCAGTATTCGGGGCGGGGCGAGCAGTACTTC. This encodes CASSEQYSGRGEQYF.

The chain links TRBV9 to TRBJ2-5; the D gene is possibly TRBD2 (5 bases). The DNA end lines up better with TRBJ2-7; the J call may be wrong. CDR3 length: 13 residues. Per the germline V gene, CDR1 is SGDLS and CDR2 is YYNGEE. For the CDR3, the DNA is TGTGCCAGCAGCGCCTACCTGGGAGACGAGCAGTACTTC. Protein sequence: CASSAYLGDEQYF.

The CDR3 sequence: CASSLGPGQSQETQYF. For the CDR3, the DNA is TGTGCCAGCAGCTTAGGTCCGGGACAATCCCAAGAGACCCAGTACTTC. The genes are TRBV7-8 and TRBJ2-5, with D possibly TRBD1 on 6 matching bases. The germline V gene has CDR1 SGHVS and CDR2 FQNEAQ. CDR3 length: 16 amino acids. The ends were cut back, 1 base at V and 1 base at J, with 13 bases in the middle. The entire variable domain, with the rest obtained from reference TRBV7-8 and TRBJ2-5, is as follows: GAGVSQSPRYKVAKRGQDVALRCDPISGHVSLFWYQQALGQGPEFLTYFQNEAQLDKSGLPSDRFFAERPEGSVSTLKIQRTQQEDSAVYLCASSLGPGQSQETQYFGPGTRLLVL.

The chain recombines TRBV27 with TRBJ2-3; 9 nucleotides align to TRBD1. The CDR3 extends over 17 amino acids. Trimming at V came to 2 bases and at J to 4 bases, leaving 10 bases not matched to a gene. The germline V gene has CDR1 MNHEY and CDR2 SMNVEV (reference sequence). The DNA for the CDR3 is TGTGCCAGCAGTTTAACGACCGGGACAGGGATATCAGATACGCAGTATTTT. Its translation is CASSLTTGTGISDTQYF.